This T cell receptor (beta chain) derives from a study of blood T cells in healthy people across ages. Study background: Template-switching capture recovered about one barcoded beta molecule per two T cells.

The CDR3 consists of 16 residues. Germline loops: CDR1 SEHNR, CDR2 FQNEAQ (reference sequence). V was pared by 1 base and J by 6 bases, with 16 bases between. Combining a sample-barcoded 5' primer with a J-beta primer mix, a second PCR ran for roughly 6 to 11 cycles. TCRdb analysed the 5' RACE reads with MiXCR anew, one entry per CDR3 protein. Of more than 900,000 distinct CDR3 sequences in the sample, roughly a quarter were seen once. These data were likewise used in another study, on T cells of mothers and their children. This second report adds: Whether related or unrelated, pairs show similar shaping of TCR recombination output by thymic selection.

The receptor was derived from a girl aged 2-10 years in good health. The chain couples TRBV7-9 to TRBJ2-4, with D possibly matching TRBD1 (6 bases). Sample: blood. CDR3 residues: CASSLVGGGTSNIQYF. The CDR3 DNA reads as TGTGCCAGCAGCTTAGTAGGGGGTGGGACCTCAAACATTCAGTACTTC.